The present TCR beta chain was sequenced within a study of blood T cell repertoires in COVID-19. The CDR3 spans 16 residues. V lost 1 base and J lost 7, with 14 bases in between. The germline V gene has CDR1 SEHNR and CDR2 FQNEAQ (reference sequence). Measured with immunoSEQ multiplex PCR; TCRdb has only the in-frame clones, and not every one. The profile shows 25,000 to 30,000 clones, more than 65% of them singletons. The TCR sequence derives from a woman aged 55-70 years with acute or convalescent COVID-19. Specimen: peripheral blood. V is TRBV7-9 and J is TRBJ1-6, with D perhaps TRBD1 (5 bases). The CDR3 DNA sequence: TGTGCCAGCAGCTTAGGGGCCAGCGGGGGGAATTCACCCCTCCACTTT. Translated, it gives CASSLGASGGNSPLHF.